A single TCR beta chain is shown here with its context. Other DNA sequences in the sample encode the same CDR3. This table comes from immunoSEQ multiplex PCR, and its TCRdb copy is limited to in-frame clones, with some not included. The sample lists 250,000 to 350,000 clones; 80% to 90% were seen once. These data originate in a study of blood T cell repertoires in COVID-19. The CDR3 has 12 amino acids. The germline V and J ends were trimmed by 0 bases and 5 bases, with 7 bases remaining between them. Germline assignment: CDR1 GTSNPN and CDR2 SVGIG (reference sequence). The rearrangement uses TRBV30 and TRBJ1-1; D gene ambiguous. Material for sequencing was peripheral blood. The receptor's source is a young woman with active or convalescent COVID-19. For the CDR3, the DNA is TGTGCCTGGAGTGTGAGGCGGACTGAAGCTTTCTTT. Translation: CAWSVRRTEAFF.